The clone carrying this T cell receptor beta chain was counted a few times. The record originates from a study of cytomegalovirus exposure and HLA in healthy donors. The primer mix had 60 Vbeta and 13 Jbeta primers. The method was immunoSEQ multiplex PCR; TCRdb's version includes in-frame clones alone and lacks a portion of them. The table shows approximately 150,000 clones, with 60% to 80% occurring only once. The CDR3 contains 14 residues. Germline V CDR1 and CDR2: SGHRS, YFSETQ. The V and J ends lost 0 bases and 2 bases respectively, with 8 bases between them. J is TRBJ2-5 and V is TRBV5-1; D uncertain. The sample taken for sequencing was PBMCs. The receptor comes from a woman in her forties in good health and CMV-seropositive. As DNA, the CDR3 is TGCGCCAGCAGCTTGGGCCTAACTCAAGAGACCCAGTACTTC. It encodes CASSLGLTQETQYF.